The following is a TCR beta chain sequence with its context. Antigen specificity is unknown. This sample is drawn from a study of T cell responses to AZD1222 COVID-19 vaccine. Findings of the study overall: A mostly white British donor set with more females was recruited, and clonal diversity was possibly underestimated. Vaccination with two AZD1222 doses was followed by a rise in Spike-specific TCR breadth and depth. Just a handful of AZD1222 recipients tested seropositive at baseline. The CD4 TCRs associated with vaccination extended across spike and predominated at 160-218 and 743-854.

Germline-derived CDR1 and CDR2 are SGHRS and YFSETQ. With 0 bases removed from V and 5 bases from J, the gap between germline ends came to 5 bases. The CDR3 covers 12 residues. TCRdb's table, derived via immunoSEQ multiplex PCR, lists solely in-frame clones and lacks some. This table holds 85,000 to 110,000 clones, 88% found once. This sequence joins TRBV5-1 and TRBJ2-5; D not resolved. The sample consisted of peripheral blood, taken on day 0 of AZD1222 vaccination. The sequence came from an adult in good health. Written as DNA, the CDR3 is TGCGCCAGCAGCTTGGGTCGGGAGACCCAGTACTTC. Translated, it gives CASSLGRETQYF.